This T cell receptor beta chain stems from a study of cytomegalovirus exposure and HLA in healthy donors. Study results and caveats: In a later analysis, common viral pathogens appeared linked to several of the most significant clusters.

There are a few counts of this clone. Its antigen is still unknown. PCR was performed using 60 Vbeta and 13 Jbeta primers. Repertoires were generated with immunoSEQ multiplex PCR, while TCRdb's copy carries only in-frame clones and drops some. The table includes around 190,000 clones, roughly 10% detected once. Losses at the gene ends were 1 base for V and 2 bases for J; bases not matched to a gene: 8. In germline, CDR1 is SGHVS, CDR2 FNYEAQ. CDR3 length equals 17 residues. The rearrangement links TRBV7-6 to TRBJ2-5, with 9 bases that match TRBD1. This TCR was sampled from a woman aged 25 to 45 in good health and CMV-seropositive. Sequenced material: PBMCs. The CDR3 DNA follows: TGTGCCAGCAGCTTAGTGGTAGGACAGGGGTGGCAAGAGACCCAGTACTTC. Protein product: CASSLVVGQGWQETQYF.